The 18 T cell receptor beta chains reported below all come from one sample, sequenced in a study of T cell responses to AZD1222 COVID-19 vaccine. Clones were read by immunoSEQ multiplex PCR, and TCRdb kept only the in-frame ones, dropping some. The data show 110,000 to 150,000 clones, around 88% seen once. The sequences come from peripheral blood, collected on day 0 of AZD1222 vaccination. The receptors were gathered from an adult in good health.

The chain carries TRBV19 and TRBJ1-2, with a tentative D call TRBD1 (6 bases). The CDR3 is 15 residues long. Germline V gives CDR1 LNHDA, CDR2 SQIVND (reference sequence). Between the trimmed V and J ends, which lost 4 bases and 8 bases, there was a span of 20 bases. CDR3 DNA: TGTGCCAGTAGTACCGCGACCAGGGGAGTAAGGGGCTACACCTTC. This gives the protein CASSTATRGVRGYTF.

The CDR3 loop is CASSTSGVNTEAFF. DNA for the CDR3: TGTGCCAGCAGCACTTCGGGGGTGAACACTGAAGCTTTCTTT. The rearrangement joins TRBV6-5 to TRBJ1-1, with D possibly being TRBD1 (5 bases). Trimming took off 6 bases at V and 0 bases at J, with 11 bases between the two ends. Per germline, CDR1 MNHEY and CDR2 SVGAGI. This CDR3 is built from 14 residues.

The J gene is TRBJ2-1, the V gene TRBV12-3 or TRBV12-4; maybe TRBD1 (6 bases). This CDR3 comprises 13 residues. Trimming removed 2 bases from V and 12 bases from J, with 14 bases in between. The CDR3 reads CASSLTGSYGQFF. Here the CDR3 DNA reads TGTGCCAGCAGTTTAACAGGGTCCTATGGGCAGTTCTTC.

This chain links TRBV6-2 or TRBV6-3 with TRBJ2-7; 14 bases map to TRBD2. Trimming cost V 6 bases and J 7 bases; bases outside gene matches: 11. The germline V gene has CDR1 MNHEY and CDR2 SVGEGT. This CDR3 spans 16 amino acids. The CDR3 loop is CASSALPGLAGEEQYF. Here the CDR3 DNA reads TGTGCCAGCAGCGCACTACCGGGACTAGCGGGAGAAGAGCAGTACTTC.

The chain employs TRBV5-4 and TRBJ2-5; D call uncertain. Trimming removed 0 bases at V and 1 base at J, with 4 bases between. This CDR3 has 13 residues. Germline-derived CDR1 and CDR2 are SGHNT and YYREEE (reference sequence). DNA of the CDR3: TGTGCCAGCAGCTTGGCAGCCCAAGAGACCCAGTACTTC. Translation: CASSLAAQETQYF.

The chain employs TRBV14 and TRBJ2-1; a weak D match, TRBD1 (7 bases). Trimming shortened V by 4 bases and J by 6 bases, and 19 bases separated the two germline ends. The germline V gene encodes CDR1 SGHDN and CDR2 FVKESK. The CDR3 loop spans 16 amino acids. CDR3 bases: TGTGCCAGCAGCCTACCAGGGGGGCTTCGATCCAATGAGCAGTTCTTC. This encodes CASSLPGGLRSNEQFF. The entire variable domain, with the rest obtained from reference TRBV14 and TRBJ2-1, is as follows: EAGVTQFPSHSVIEKGQTVTLRCDPISGHDNLYWYRRVMGKEIKFLLHFVKESKQDESGMPNNRFLAERTGGTYSTLKVQPAELEDSGVYFCASSLPGGLRSNEQFFGPGTRLTVL.

For this clone: At one end, the junction sequence differs from germline, possibly due to a read error. This rearrangement joins TRBV7-2 to TRBJ2-1; TRBD2 agrees at 7 bases. This CDR3 comprises 13 residues. Germline CDR1 is SGHTA and CDR2 is FQGNSA. The CDR3 DNA reads as TGTGCCAGCAGCGCGAACCCCGGGACTACCACGCTCTTC. Encoded protein: CASSANPGTTTLF.

J is TRBJ1-2 and V is TRBV10-2; 7 nucleotides agree with TRBD1. CDR1 WSHSY and CDR2 SAAADI come from the germline V gene. The CDR3 has 14 residues. Trimming removed 2 bases from V and 7 bases from J; junction bases left unmatched: 7. The CDR3 reads CASSEETGQGGYTF. The CDR3 DNA reads TGCGCCAGCAGTGAGGAGACAGGGCAGGGTGGCTACACCTTC.

The V call is TRBV30, the J call TRBJ2-7, with 13 bases identical to TRBD2. The CDR3 runs to 14 residues. Germline CDR1 is GTSNPN and CDR2 is SVGIG (reference sequence). Trimming cost V 4 bases and J 4 bases; bases outside gene matches: 4. CDR3 amino acids: CAWKGLAGNYEQYF. CDR3 DNA sequence: TGTGCCTGGAAGGGACTAGCGGGGAATTACGAGCAGTACTTC.

The chain recombines TRBV5-4 with TRBJ1-5, with TRBD1 matching over 7 bases. The length of the CDR3 is 14 residues. V lost 4 bases, J lost 4 bases, and 5 bases stayed unmatched. The germline CDR1 and CDR2 sequences are SGHNT and YYREEE (reference sequence). This CDR3 is CASSPDRENQPQHF. The CDR3 nucleotides are TGTGCCAGCAGCCCCGACAGGGAGAATCAGCCCCAGCATTTT.

V and J are TRBV3-1 (or the pseudogene TRBV3-2) and TRBJ2-2; 7 nucleotides line up with TRBD2. In germline, CDR1 is LGHDT, CDR2 YNNKEL (reference sequence). The CDR3 loop spans 14 amino acids. Losses at the gene ends were 8 bases for V and 4 bases for J; bases not matched to a gene: 7. CDR3 region: CASRIAGSTGELFF. CDR3 sequence (DNA): TGTGCCAGCCGGATAGCGGGCTCCACCGGGGAGCTGTTTTTT.

The V and J genes are TRBV7-2 and TRBJ1-1; 10 nucleotides align to TRBD1. The CDR3 totals 14 residues. Germline V lookup: CDR1 SGHTA, CDR2 FQGNSA. V dropped 4 bases and J dropped 6; count of bases not matched to a gene: 5. The CDR3 loop reads CASSSTGGKAEAFF. Here the CDR3 DNA reads TGTGCCAGCAGCTCGACAGGGGGCAAGGCTGAAGCTTTCTTT.

This clone was detected once. The V gene is TRBV19, the J gene TRBJ1-2; 7 bases line up with TRBD1. Trimming cost V 4 bases and J 7 bases; bases outside gene matches: 6. Per germline, CDR1 LNHDA and CDR2 SQIVND (reference sequence). The CDR3 runs 13 residues. CDR3 amino acids: CASSKSTGPGYTF. CDR3 bases: TGTGCCAGTAGTAAATCGACAGGGCCTGGCTACACCTTC.

The chain couples TRBV28 to TRBJ1-3, with unresolved D. V was trimmed by 2 bases and J by 4 bases, leaving 9 bases between them. Germline-derived CDR1 and CDR2 are MDHEN and SYDVKM. The CDR3 loop spans 14 amino acids. The CDR3 spells CASSLGQMGNTIYF. CDR3 DNA sequence: TGTGCCAGCAGTTTAGGTCAGATGGGAAACACCATATATTTT.

The chain uses TRBV30 and TRBJ1-1; possibly TRBD1 for D (5 bases). Deletions cut 6 bases from V and 6 bases from J, with 23 bases between. The CDR3 has 15 residues. Germline V gene data show CDR1 as GTSNPN and CDR2 as SVGIG (reference sequence). The CDR3 loop is CACDHGGVRSSEAFF. CDR3 coding DNA: TGTGCCTGCGATCACGGGGGGGTAAGGTCATCTGAAGCTTTCTTT.

J is TRBJ2-7 and V is TRBV6-2 or TRBV6-3, with D hard to call. The V gene's germline CDR1 is MNHEY and CDR2 SVGEGT. Trimming pared 5 bases from V and 2 bases from J, leaving 10 bases between. This CDR3 region has 13 residues. CDR3 nucleotides: TGTGCCAGCAGTCGGTCGGGTGCCTACGAGCAGTACTTC. Amino acids: CASSRSGAYEQYF.

This chain connects TRBV27 to TRBJ2-7, with TRBD1 matching over 7 bases. The germline V gene encodes CDR1 MNHEY and CDR2 SMNVEV (reference sequence). V lost 3 bases and J lost 6; bases outside the gene matches: 2. This CDR3 spans 12 amino acids. This CDR3 is CASSLTGSEQYF. The CDR3 DNA follows: TGTGCCAGCAGTTTGACAGGGAGCGAGCAGTACTTC.

Only one count was recorded for this clone. The chain links TRBV12-3 or TRBV12-4 to TRBJ2-7; no firm D call. V lost 2 bases to trimming and J lost 3 bases, with 8 bases between them. The CDR3 covers 13 residues. This CDR3 reads CASSLQQIYEQYF. DNA for the CDR3: TGTGCCAGCAGTTTACAACAGATCTACGAGCAGTACTTC.